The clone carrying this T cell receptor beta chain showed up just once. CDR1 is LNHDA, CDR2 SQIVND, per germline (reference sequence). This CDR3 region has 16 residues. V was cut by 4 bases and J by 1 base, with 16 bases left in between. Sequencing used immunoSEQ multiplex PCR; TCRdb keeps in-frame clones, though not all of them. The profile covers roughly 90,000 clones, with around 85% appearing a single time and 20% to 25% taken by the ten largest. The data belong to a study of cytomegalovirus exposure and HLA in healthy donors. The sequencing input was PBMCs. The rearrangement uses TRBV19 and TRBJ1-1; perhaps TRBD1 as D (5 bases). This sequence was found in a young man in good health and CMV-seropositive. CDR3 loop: CASSSQQALGNTEAFF. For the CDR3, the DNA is TGTGCCAGTAGTAGTCAACAGGCCTTGGGGAACACTGAAGCTTTCTTT.